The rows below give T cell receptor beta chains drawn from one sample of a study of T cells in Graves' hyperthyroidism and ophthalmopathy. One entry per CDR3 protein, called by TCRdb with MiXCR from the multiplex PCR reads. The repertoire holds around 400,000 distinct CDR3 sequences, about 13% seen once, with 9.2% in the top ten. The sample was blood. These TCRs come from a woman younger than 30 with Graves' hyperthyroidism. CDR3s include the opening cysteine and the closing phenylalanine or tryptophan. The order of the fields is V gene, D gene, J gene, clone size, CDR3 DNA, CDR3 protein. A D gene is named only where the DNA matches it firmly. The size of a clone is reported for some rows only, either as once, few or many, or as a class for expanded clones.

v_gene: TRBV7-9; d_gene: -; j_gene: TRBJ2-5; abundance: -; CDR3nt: TGTGCCAGCAGCGAGACATATACTCAAGAGACCCAGTACTTC; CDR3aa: CASSETYTQETQYF
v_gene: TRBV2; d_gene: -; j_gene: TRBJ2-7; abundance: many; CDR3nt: TGTGCCAGCAGTGAAACATACGAGCAGTACTTC; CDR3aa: CASSETYEQYF
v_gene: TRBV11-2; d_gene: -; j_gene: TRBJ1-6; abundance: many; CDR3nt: TGTGCCAGCAGCTTGATGGGCTCCTATAATTCACCCCTCCACTTT; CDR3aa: CASSLMGSYNSPLHF
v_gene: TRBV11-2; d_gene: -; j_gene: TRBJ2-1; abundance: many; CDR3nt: TGTGCCAGCAGCTTAGGGGGAGATGAGCAGTTCTTC; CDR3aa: CASSLGGDEQFF
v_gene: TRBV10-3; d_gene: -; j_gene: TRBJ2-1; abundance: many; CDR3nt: TGTGCCATCAGTGCCGGGGCCAACAATGAGCAGTTCTTC; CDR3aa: CAISAGANNEQFF
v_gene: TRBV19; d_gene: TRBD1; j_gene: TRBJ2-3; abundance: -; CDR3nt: TGTGCCAGTAGTATCGGGACAGGTTTCACAGATACGCAGTATTTT; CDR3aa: CASSIGTGFTDTQYF
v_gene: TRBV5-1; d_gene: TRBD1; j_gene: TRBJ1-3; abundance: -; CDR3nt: TGCGCCAGCAGCCCGGGACAGTCTGGAAACACCATATATTTT; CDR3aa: CASSPGQSGNTIYF
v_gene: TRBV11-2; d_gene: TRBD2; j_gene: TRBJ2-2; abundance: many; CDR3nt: TGTGCCAGCAGCTTAATTCATGCCCTAGCGGGAGTGGCCGGGGAGCTGTTTTTT; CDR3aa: CASSLIHALAGVAGELFF
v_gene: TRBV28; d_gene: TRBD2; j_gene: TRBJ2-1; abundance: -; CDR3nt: TGTGCCAGCAGCTTCGGGACTAGCGGGCACTACAATGAGCAGTTCTTC; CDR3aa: CASSFGTSGHYNEQFF
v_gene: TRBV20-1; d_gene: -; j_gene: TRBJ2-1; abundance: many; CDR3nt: TGCAGTGCTAGAGTCGAGGGCGGAATCTCCTACAATGAGCAGTTCTTC; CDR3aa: CSARVEGGISYNEQFF
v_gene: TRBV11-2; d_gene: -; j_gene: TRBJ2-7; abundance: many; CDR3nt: TGTGCCAGCAGCTTAGATGAGGCCAACGAGCAGTACTTC; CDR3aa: CASSLDEANEQYF
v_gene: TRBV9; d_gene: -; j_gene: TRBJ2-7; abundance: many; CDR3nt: TGTGCCAGCAGCGTAGGTGTAGGCTTCTACGAGCAGTACTTC; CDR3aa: CASSVGVGFYEQYF
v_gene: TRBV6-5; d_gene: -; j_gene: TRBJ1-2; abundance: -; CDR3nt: TGTGCCAGCAGTTGCACTGGGGACGGCTACACCTTC; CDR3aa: CASSCTGDGYTF
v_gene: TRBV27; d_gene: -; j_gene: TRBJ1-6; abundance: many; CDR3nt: TGTGCCAGCAGTGTCCCAGGGAATTCACCCCTCCACTTT; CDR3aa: CASSVPGNSPLHF
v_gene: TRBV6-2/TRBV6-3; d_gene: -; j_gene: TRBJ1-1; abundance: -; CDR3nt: TGTGCCAGCAGTTACTCAGCAACAGGGTTTGGGAACACTGAAGCTTTCTTT; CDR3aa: CASSYSATGFGNTEAFF
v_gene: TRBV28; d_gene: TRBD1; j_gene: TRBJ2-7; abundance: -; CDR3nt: TGTGCCAGCAGCAAGGTGGGACAGGGGTCCTACGAGCAGTACTTC; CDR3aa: CASSKVGQGSYEQYF
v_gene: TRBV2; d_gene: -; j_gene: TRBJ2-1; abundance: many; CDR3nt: TGTGCCAGCAGGTGGGACCCCAACAATGAGCAGTTCTTC; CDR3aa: CASRWDPNNEQFF
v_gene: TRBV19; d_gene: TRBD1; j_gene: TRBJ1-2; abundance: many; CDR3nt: TGTGCCAGTAGTCCGCGGCCCGGACAGGGAGAGGATGGCTACACCTTC; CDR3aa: CASSPRPGQGEDGYTF
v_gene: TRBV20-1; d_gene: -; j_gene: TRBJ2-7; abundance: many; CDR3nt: TGCAGTGCTAGGGTGGGTTACGAGCAGTACTTC; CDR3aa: CSARVGYEQYF
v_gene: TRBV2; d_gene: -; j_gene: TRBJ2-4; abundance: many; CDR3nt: TGTGCCAGCAGTGAAGCGGCAGGGAGCGAAAACATTCAGTACTTC; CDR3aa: CASSEAAGSENIQYF
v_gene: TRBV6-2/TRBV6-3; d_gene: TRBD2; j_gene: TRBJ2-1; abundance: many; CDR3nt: TGTGCCAGCAGATTAGCGGGAGCCAGGTTCTTC; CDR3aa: CASRLAGARFF
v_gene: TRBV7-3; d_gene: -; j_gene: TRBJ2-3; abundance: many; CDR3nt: TGTGCCAGCAGCGCGACAGGAGATACGCAGTATTTT; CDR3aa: CASSATGDTQYF
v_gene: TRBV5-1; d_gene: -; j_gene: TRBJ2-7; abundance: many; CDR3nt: TGCGCCAGCAGCTTGGACCACGAGCAGTACTTC; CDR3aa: CASSLDHEQYF
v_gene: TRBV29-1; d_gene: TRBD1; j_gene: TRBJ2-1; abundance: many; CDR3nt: TGCAGCGTTGAAAGGACAGGGTCTGCGTACAATGAGCAGTTCTTC; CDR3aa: CSVERTGSAYNEQFF
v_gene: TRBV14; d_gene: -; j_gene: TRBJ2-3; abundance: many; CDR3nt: TGTGCCAGCAGCCAAGATGTGGAGGATACGCAGTATTTT; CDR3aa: CASSQDVEDTQYF
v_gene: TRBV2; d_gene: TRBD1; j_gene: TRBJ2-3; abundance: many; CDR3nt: TGTGCCAGCAGTGATACAGGGGGCACAGATACGCAGTATTTT; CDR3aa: CASSDTGGTDTQYF
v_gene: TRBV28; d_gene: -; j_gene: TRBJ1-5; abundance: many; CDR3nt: TGTGCCAGCAGTTCAGGGGTTCAGCCCCAGCATTTT; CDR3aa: CASSSGVQPQHF